The 21 T cell receptor beta chains below come from one sample, sequenced in a study of CD8+ T cells in alopecia areata. Treatment specified: oral pan-JAK inhibitor, 5-10 mg twice daily. Sequencing relied on a cDNA template that was reverse transcribed from extracted RNA. Sequenced by immunoSEQ multiplex PCR; TCRdb stores in-frame clones only, minus some. The repertoire holds some 110,000 clones, with approximately 54% as singletons. Here the sequenced sample was CD8+ T cells sorted from blood, taken at week 24, from a patient treated with tofacitinib. The receptors were gathered from a human donor with alopecia areata.

This clone was detected only once. V and J are TRBV6-1 and TRBJ2-1; TRBD1 might be the D (5 bases). With 1 base removed from V and 6 bases from J, the gap between germline ends came to 7 bases. Germline V gives CDR1 MNHNS, CDR2 SASEGT. The length of the CDR3 is 13 residues. CDR3 DNA sequence: TGTGCCAGCAGTGAAGACAGGCCCAATGAGCAGTTCTTC. Its protein product is CASSEDRPNEQFF.

This clone was detected a few times. The genes are TRBV10-3 and TRBJ1-6, with TRBD1 matching over 7 bases. The junction had 9 bases not matched to a gene; V was cut back by 7 bases and J by 6 bases. There are 15 residues in the CDR3. In germline, CDR1 is ENHRY, CDR2 SYGVKD. This CDR3 is CAINDRERGNSPLHF. DNA for the CDR3: TGTGCCATCAACGACAGGGAGCGGGGTAATTCACCCCTCCACTTT.

A few counts support this clone. This chain connects TRBV6-6 to TRBJ2-6; 9 bases align to TRBD1. The CDR3 runs to 14 residues. CDR1 and CDR2 from the germline V gene are MNHNY and SVGAGI (reference sequence). Germline trimming cut 8 bases from V and 1 base from J; bases unmatched to any gene: 0. The CDR3 protein is CASGQGSGANVLTF. The CDR3 region has the DNA TGTGCCAGCGGACAGGGGTCTGGGGCCAACGTCCTGACTTTC.

This clone was found once. The V gene is TRBV30, the J gene TRBJ1-1, with D possibly matching TRBD1 (5 bases). Per germline, CDR1 GTSNPN and CDR2 SVGIG (reference sequence). The CDR3 consists of 13 residues. The V end lost 0 bases, the J end lost 4 bases, and 9 bases lay between the germline ends. The CDR3 sequence is CAWSVLGATEAFF. The CDR3 DNA reads as TGTGCCTGGAGTGTACTCGGGGCCACTGAAGCTTTCTTT.

This clone was counted a few times. The chain carries TRBV10-3 and TRBJ2-1, with 8 bases identical to TRBD1. The CDR3 covers 14 residues. V gave up 5 bases and J gave up 8 bases; unmatched junction bases: 8. Germline loops: CDR1 ENHRY, CDR2 SYGVKD. CDR3 in DNA: TGTGCCATCAGTCGGACAGGGCGGGGCGATGAGCAGTTCTTC. This translates into CAISRTGRGDEQFF.

V gene TRBV29-1 combines with J gene TRBJ2-5; 11 positions agree with TRBD2. The trim removed 2 bases at V and 2 bases at J, leaving 13 bases unmatched. Germline values: CDR1 SQVTM, CDR2 ANQGSEA. This CDR3 is 18 amino acids long. The CDR3 reads CSVETGLAGGRWQETQYF. The CDR3 region has the DNA TGCAGCGTTGAAACGGGGCTAGCGGGGGGCAGGTGGCAAGAGACCCAGTACTTC.

This sequence joins TRBV5-4 and TRBJ1-1; D gene unclear. Trimming shortened V by 4 bases and J by 5 bases, and 15 bases separated the two germline ends. Germline CDR1 is SGHNT and CDR2 is YYREEE (reference sequence). The CDR3 has 14 amino acids. The DNA of the CDR3 is TGTGCCAGCAGCCCGAATGCAGGCTGGACTGAAGCTTTCTTT. Translating it yields CASSPNAGWTEAFF.

The rearrangement links TRBV6-1 to TRBJ1-6, with 7 positions matching TRBD1. V dropped 1 base and J dropped 9; count of bases not matched to a gene: 6. This CDR3 is built from 15 residues. In germline, CDR1 is MNHNS, CDR2 SASEGT. The DNA for the CDR3 is TGTGCCAGCAGTGAAGGGGAGGGGGCAGGTTCACCCCTCCACTTT. The encoded protein is CASSEGEGAGSPLHF.

This chain uses TRBV5-1 with TRBJ2-7; D gene uncertain. Germline lookup yields CDR1 SGHRS and CDR2 YFSETQ. This CDR3 is built from 14 residues. The V and J ends lost 0 bases and 3 bases respectively, with 10 bases between them. CDR3 sequence reads: CASSLDVSLYEQYF. In DNA, the CDR3 is TGCGCCAGCAGCTTGGATGTTAGCCTCTACGAGCAGTACTTC.

The chain combines TRBV7-9 with TRBJ2-6; 7 bases fit TRBD1. The J segment lost 0 bases and the V segment lost 2 bases, leaving 7 bases of the junction unmatched. The CDR3 spans 18 residues. CDR1 is SEHNR and CDR2 is FQNEAQ in the germline V gene (reference sequence). CDR3 in DNA: TGTGCCAGCAGCTTACCCGGACAGGTGAACTCTGGGGCCAACGTCCTGACTTTC. It specifies CASSLPGQVNSGANVLTF.

CDR3 sequence: CASSQGTGYEQYF. The CDR3 DNA is TGTGCCAGCAGCCAAGGGACAGGCTACGAGCAGTACTTC. V is TRBV9 and J is TRBJ2-7, with TRBD1 matching 8 bases. Germline V gives CDR1 SGDLS, CDR2 YYNGEE. J gave up 3 bases and V 4 bases, and 3 bases lay outside the gene matches. This CDR3 region has 13 residues.

The V call is TRBV7-3, the J call TRBJ2-3; D gene ambiguous. V was trimmed by 5 bases and J by 1 base, leaving 13 bases between them. This CDR3 has 15 amino acids. Germline loops: CDR1 SGHTA, CDR2 FQGTGA. The DNA for the CDR3 is TGTGCCAGCAGCCCCCGGGTGGGTGGCACAGATACGCAGTATTTT. Translating gives CASSPRVGGTDTQYF.

This chain joins TRBV23-1 and TRBJ1-6; 7 bases line up with TRBD1. TRBV23-1 counts as an open reading frame of uncertain function. CDR3 length: 16 residues. With 3 bases clipped from V and 4 bases from J, the junction kept 6 bases outside the gene matches. The CDR3 nucleotides read TGCGCCAGCAGTCAGCGGGACAGAGAGTATAATTCACCCCTCCACTTT. Its translation: CASSQRDREYNSPLHF.

The CDR3 DNA follows: TGTGCCAGCAGCTTGGGACAGCCAAACTATGGCTACACCTTC. This encodes CASSLGQPNYGYTF. V is TRBV5-4 and J is TRBJ1-2, with TRBD1 as a possible D gene (5 bases). The CDR3 contains 14 residues. Trimming removed 0 bases at V and 2 bases at J, with 8 bases between. Germline CDR1 SGHNT, CDR2 YYREEE (reference sequence).

In its sample, this clone was seen a few times. The chain joins TRBV5-1 to TRBJ1-5, with 12 bases identical to TRBD1. CDR3 length equals 19 residues. V dropped 0 bases and J dropped 1; count of bases not matched to a gene: 8. CDR1 is SGHRS and CDR2 is YFSETQ in the germline V gene. CDR3 region: CASSLAGDRGRGSNQPQHF. The CDR3 DNA follows: TGCGCCAGCAGCTTGGCCGGGGACAGGGGGCGCGGAAGCAATCAGCCCCAGCATTTT.

A word on this clone: The same CDR3 also results from other DNA sequences found in this sample. The rearrangement uses TRBV29-1 and TRBJ2-3; D is unclear. Trimming took 4 bases from V and 5 from J, leaving 4 bases between them. Germline CDR1 and CDR2: SQVTM and ANQGSEA. The CDR3 contains 10 residues. CDR3 DNA sequence: TGCAGCGTTGTCGGAGATACGCAGTATTTT. Translated: CSVVGDTQYF.

This chain links TRBV6-5 with TRBJ2-5; possibly TRBD2 for D (5 bases). The J call may be in error: the DNA end matches TRBJ2-7 better. The germline CDR1 and CDR2 sequences are MNHEY and SVGAGI. This CDR3 comprises 12 residues. The CDR3: CASSPGVYEQYF. The CDR3 bases are TGTGCCAGCAGTCCCGGGGTTTACGAGCAGTACTTC.

The CDR3 protein is CASSLQQDELFF. The CDR3 DNA reads as TGCGCCAGCAGCTTACAACAGGACGAACTGTTTTTT. J is TRBJ1-4 and V is TRBV4-1; D perhaps matches TRBD1 (5 bases). The CDR3 runs to 12 residues. Trimming shortened V by 5 bases and J by 12 bases, and 13 bases separated the two germline ends. CDR1 MGHRA and CDR2 YSYEKL come from the germline V gene.

A few counts support this clone. The rearrangement uses TRBV15 and TRBJ1-5, with D possibly TRBD1 on 5 matching bases. CDR3 length equals 13 residues. Germline loops: CDR1 LNHNV, CDR2 YYDKDF (reference sequence). Trimming left V 4 bases short and J 12 bases short, with 16 bases between. CDR3 sequence: CATSTMGPADQHF. The CDR3 DNA is TGTGCCACCAGCACCATGGGGCCTGCGGACCAGCATTTT.

This clone has a single count. The chain carries TRBV9 and TRBJ1-2; no definite D call. The CDR3 spans 11 residues. Deletions cut 3 bases from V and 6 bases from J, with 6 bases between. Per the germline V gene, CDR1 is SGDLS and CDR2 is YYNGEE. CDR3: CASSGDNGYTF. The CDR3 region has the DNA TGTGCCAGCAGCGGGGATAATGGCTACACCTTC.

The CDR3 region has the DNA TGTGCCAGCAGTCCAGACCGACAGGTCGGGGAGCAGTTCTTC. Translated, it gives CASSPDRQVGEQFF. The J gene is TRBJ2-1, the V gene TRBV27; perhaps TRBD1 as D (6 bases). V lost 5 bases to trimming and J lost 10 bases, with 18 bases between them. The CDR3 length is 14 residues. Germline lookup yields CDR1 MNHEY and CDR2 SMNVEV (reference sequence).